These T cell receptor beta chains were read from a single sample in a study of CD8 T cells in Susac syndrome. TCRdb reprocessed the immunoSEQ multiplex PCR reads with MiXCR, giving one entry per CDR3 protein. The sample contains more than 250,000 distinct CDR3 sequences, about 92% of which appear only once. What was sequenced was CD4+ T cells from PBMCs. These receptors were obtained from a human donor with multiple sclerosis. Both conserved end residues are part of each CDR3. The order of the fields is CDR3 DNA, CDR3 protein, D gene, clone size, V gene, J gene. The D gene is left open where the match is weak. Clone size, where shown, is once, few, many, or a class for clones that have expanded.

DNA: TGTGCCAGCAGCCCCGGGACCACTAAAAACAATGAGCAGTTCTTC
CDR3: CASSPGTTKNNEQFF
D: -
size: -
V: TRBV7-3
J: TRBJ2-1

DNA: TGCAGCGCCCGGACAGGGGACCGTGAGTACTTC
CDR3: CSARTGDREYF
D: TRBD1
size: few
V: TRBV29-1
J: TRBJ2-5

DNA: TGCAGCGTTGAAATGGGCCCAGGGAGAAAGTATTTT
CDR3: CSVEMGPGRKYF
D: -
size: -
V: TRBV29-1
J: TRBJ2-3

DNA: TGTGCCAGCAGCTTAGGGGACAGTCGGACGCAGTATTTT
CDR3: CASSLGDSRTQYF
D: TRBD1
size: -
V: TRBV7-9
J: TRBJ2-3

DNA: TGTGCCAGCAGTTCAAACGAGGTATTTGAAGATACGCAGTATTTT
CDR3: CASSSNEVFEDTQYF
D: -
size: -
V: TRBV28
J: TRBJ2-3

DNA: TGTGCCAGCAGCTCGGAGGGGGATACGCAGTATTTT
CDR3: CASSSEGDTQYF
D: -
size: -
V: TRBV7-9
J: TRBJ2-3

DNA: TGTGCCAGCAGCCAGCGACGGGGAGGCTACGAGCAGTACTTC
CDR3: CASSQRRGGYEQYF
D: -
size: -
V: TRBV3-1
J: TRBJ2-7

DNA: TGCAGTGCTGACTCTCTCTCTGGAAACACCATATATTTT
CDR3: CSADSLSGNTIYF
D: -
size: -
V: TRBV20-1
J: TRBJ1-3

DNA: TGTGCCAGCCATTCCCCGGGACTAGCGGAATACGAGCAGTACTTC
CDR3: CASHSPGLAEYEQYF
D: TRBD2
size: -
V: TRBV5-6
J: TRBJ2-7

DNA: TGTGCCAGCAGCTTAGCTAGAACGGTAGAGACCCAGTACTTC
CDR3: CASSLARTVETQYF
D: -
size: once
V: TRBV7-8
J: TRBJ2-5

DNA: TGTGCCTGGAGTGTAGGGACTAGCGGCAATGAGCAGTTCTTC
CDR3: CAWSVGTSGNEQFF
D: TRBD2
size: once
V: TRBV30
J: TRBJ2-1

DNA: TGTGCCAGCAGCTTATCGGGACCCATCCCCAATGAGCAGTTCTTC
CDR3: CASSLSGPIPNEQFF
D: -
size: -
V: TRBV7-9
J: TRBJ2-1

DNA: TGCGCCAGCAGCCCCGGCCCGGGAAGGGAGCTGTTTTTT
CDR3: CASSPGPGRELFF
D: -
size: -
V: TRBV5-1
J: TRBJ2-2

DNA: TGCGCCAGCAGCTCCGCGTACAGCGCCTACGAGCAGTACTTC
CDR3: CASSSAYSAYEQYF
D: -
size: -
V: TRBV5-1
J: TRBJ2-7

DNA: TGTGCCAGCAGCCTTGGACAGGGGGGCCAGCATTTT
CDR3: CASSLGQGGQHF
D: TRBD1
size: -
V: TRBV3-1
J: TRBJ1-5

DNA: TGTGCCAGCAGCCTGACAGTAAATTCACCCCTCCACTTT
CDR3: CASSLTVNSPLHF
D: -
size: -
V: TRBV6-1
J: TRBJ1-6

DNA: TGCAGCCATGATCACGGGGTCGGTGAGCAGTTCTTC
CDR3: CSHDHGVGEQFF
D: -
size: -
V: TRBV29-1
J: TRBJ2-1

DNA: TGTGCCAGCAGTCGGACCCAGATAGCGGGAGAATACTACAATGAGCAGTTCTTC
CDR3: CASSRTQIAGEYYNEQFF
D: TRBD2
size: -
V: TRBV27
J: TRBJ2-1

DNA: TGTGCCGGAAAAAACAGGGGATTGAACACTGAAGCTTTCTTT
CDR3: CAGKNRGLNTEAFF
D: TRBD1
size: -
V: TRBV30
J: TRBJ1-1

DNA: TGTGCCAGTAGCCCAGTGGGGACAGGGGGGCGCAATGAGCAGTTCTTC
CDR3: CASSPVGTGGRNEQFF
D: TRBD1
size: -
V: TRBV19
J: TRBJ2-1

DNA: TGTGCCAGCAGCTTGCCGGGACTAGCGGTCTACGAGCAGTACTTC
CDR3: CASSLPGLAVYEQYF
D: TRBD2
size: -
V: TRBV7-9
J: TRBJ2-7

DNA: TGTGCCAGCAGCTCCCCGGGTGGTTCTGCGGGAGGGCCCACTCGGGGTAGCTCCTACAATGAGCAGTTCTTC
CDR3: CASSSPGGSAGGPTRGSSYNEQFF
D: TRBD2
size: -
V: TRBV7-6
J: TRBJ2-1

DNA: TGTGCCAGCCAACGGCGGGAGCGTGCCACCTACAATGAGCAGTTCTTC
CDR3: CASQRRERATYNEQFF
D: TRBD2
size: -
V: TRBV7-9
J: TRBJ2-1

DNA: TGTGCCAGTAGTAGGGACGGATACAATCAGCCCCAGCATTTT
CDR3: CASSRDGYNQPQHF
D: -
size: -
V: TRBV19
J: TRBJ1-5

DNA: TGTGCCAGCAGTTTACCCGCCCCGGGGGGTCTATTTTACTCCTACGAGCAGTACTTC
CDR3: CASSLPAPGGLFYSYEQYF
D: TRBD2
size: -
V: TRBV12-3/TRBV12-4
J: TRBJ2-7

DNA: TGCAGCGTTGTTGGGGGGAAGGGGTTCAATCAGCCCCAGCATTTT
CDR3: CSVVGGKGFNQPQHF
D: -
size: -
V: TRBV29-1
J: TRBJ1-5

DNA: TGTGCCTGGTCGAGCGGGTTGCAAGAGACCCAGTACTTC
CDR3: CAWSSGLQETQYF
D: -
size: -
V: TRBV30
J: TRBJ2-5

DNA: TGCGCCAGCAGCTGGGACGGAGTCTACGAGCAGTACTTC
CDR3: CASSWDGVYEQYF
D: -
size: -
V: TRBV5-1
J: TRBJ2-7

DNA: TGTGCCAGCAGTTATAACGCTGAAGCTTTCTTT
CDR3: CASSYNAEAFF
D: -
size: few
V: TRBV6-6
J: TRBJ1-1

DNA: TGTGCCACCAGTCACGGCCTAAATTACAATGAGCAGTTCTTC
CDR3: CATSHGLNYNEQFF
D: -
size: -
V: TRBV24-1
J: TRBJ2-1

DNA: TGTGCCAGCAGCCGGGCGAAGGGAGAGACCCAGTACTTC
CDR3: CASSRAKGETQYF
D: -
size: -
V: TRBV5-5
J: TRBJ2-5

DNA: TGCAGTTCGCAGGGGACTTACAATGAGCAGTTCTTC
CDR3: CSSQGTYNEQFF
D: -
size: once
V: TRBV20-1
J: TRBJ2-1

DNA: TGTGCCAGCAGTTTTCAGAGGGGCTATGGCTACACCTTC
CDR3: CASSFQRGYGYTF
D: -
size: -
V: TRBV27
J: TRBJ1-2

DNA: TGCAGTGCTTTTTTTTCGGGCCCAGATACGCAGTATTTT
CDR3: CSAFFSGPDTQYF
D: -
size: -
V: TRBV20-1
J: TRBJ2-3